The next 12 T cell receptor beta chains were all read from a single sample in a study of Ad26.COV2.S vaccination and SARS-CoV-2 variants (dated by TCRdb to the early 2020s). The sample's treatment or condition label, decoded: some 20 received Ad26.COV2.S at low or high dose, single or two shots; about 5 received placebo; per-sample allocation not given. For vaccine and placebo recipients, repertoires were sequenced using samples collected on day 63 after the first injection. Library generation was performed with the immunoSEQ multiplex PCR assay. TCRdb took over this immuneACCESS table, retaining in-frame rearrangements with V and J assigned. Such tables are incomplete; in checked studies, under half of the missing clones stem from an unresolved V gene, and the remainder is unexplained. For this sample the table gives 350,000 to 400,000 clones, of which 88% were detected only once. The ten largest clones capture 3% to 4.5% of the sample.

Sequencing used peripheral blood, obtained in a trial of Ad26.COV2.S vaccine versus placebo. All receptors derive from a person aged 18 to 65 who received the Ad26.COV2.S COVID-19 vaccine or a placebo.

The gene calls are TRBV5-4 and TRBJ2-5, with D unclear. CDR1 is SGHNT and CDR2 is YYREEE in the germline V gene (reference sequence). The CDR3 is made up of 12 amino acids. The V end lost 4 bases, the J end lost 5 bases, and 9 bases lay between the germline ends. The CDR3 is CASSPHSETQYF. CDR3 DNA sequence: TGTGCCAGCAGCCCCCATAGTGAGACCCAGTACTTC.

This clone was recorded only once. The chain employs TRBV27 and TRBJ1-1, with D possibly matching TRBD1 (6 bases). This CDR3 has 16 amino acids. V shed 6 bases and J shed 4 bases, with 21 bases lying between them. Germline V gene sequence: CDR1 MNHEY, CDR2 SMNVEV (reference sequence). The DNA for the CDR3 is TGTGCCAGCAGCAGCACCTGGTCCGCGGGGGCCACTGAAGCTTTCTTT. This sequence encodes CASSSTWSAGATEAFF.

The chain has TRBV21-1 and TRBJ2-1; no DNA check was done on the table's D call, TRBD1. TRBV21-1 is a pseudogene segment. This CDR3 comprises 16 residues. The CDR3: CASSIGTGGSTNEQFF. The CDR3 nucleotides are TGTGCCAGCAGCATTGGGACAGGGGGCTCTACTAATGAGCAGTTCTTC.

The chain is built from TRBV10-3 and TRBJ1-2; TRBD1 might be the D (5 bases). V was clipped by 2 bases and J by 6 bases, with 13 bases between them. This CDR3 comprises 14 residues. From germline, CDR1 is ENHRY and CDR2 SYGVKD. The CDR3 DNA follows: TGTGCCATCAGTGAGGACAGCGCTCGGAATGGCTACACCTTC. It translates to CAISEDSARNGYTF.

The chain employs TRBV14 and TRBJ2-1; D is undetermined. From germline, CDR1 is SGHDN and CDR2 FVKESK. V lost 4 bases, J lost 7 bases, and 5 bases lay in between. The CDR3 runs 11 residues. CDR3 bases: TGTGCCAGCAGCCCCGGGAATGAGCAGTTCTTC. It specifies CASSPGNEQFF.

J is TRBJ1-6 and V is TRBV15; TRBD1 agrees at 7 bases. The CDR3 consists of 14 residues. Germline assignment: CDR1 LNHNV and CDR2 YYDKDF (reference sequence). Trimming removed 5 bases from V and 9 bases from J; junction bases left unmatched: 7. Here the CDR3 reads CATSQGGSPSPLHF. CDR3 nucleotide sequence: TGTGCCACCAGCCAGGGGGGGTCTCCTTCACCCCTCCACTTT.

The chain couples TRBV5-1 to TRBJ2-2; a weak D match, TRBD2 (6 bases). This CDR3 has 14 residues. Germline V gene data show CDR1 as SGHRS and CDR2 as YFSETQ. The germline V and J ends were trimmed by 5 bases and 7 bases, with 15 bases remaining between them. CDR3 protein: CASSEGGFFGELFF. The CDR3 DNA reads as TGCGCCAGCAGTGAGGGAGGATTTTTCGGGGAGCTGTTTTTT.

The CDR3 DNA follows: TGTGCCAGCAGCCAACCCGGGAAGAATGAGCAGTTCTTC. It specifies CASSQPGKNEQFF. The genes are TRBV28 and TRBJ2-1; the D gene is possibly TRBD2 (5 bases). Deletions cut 6 bases from V and 7 bases from J, with 13 bases between. Germline CDR1 and CDR2: MDHEN and SYDVKM. CDR3 length equals 13 residues. The full variable domain, its missing parts supplied by reference TRBV28 and TRBJ2-1, is DVKVTQSSRYLVKRTGEKVFLECVQDMDHENMFWYRQDPGLGLRLIYFSYDVKMKEKGDIPEGYSVSREKKERFSLILESASTNQTSMYLCASSQPGKNEQFFGPGTRLTVL.

V is TRBV24-1 and J is TRBJ1-3; D is unclear. CDR3 length equals 17 residues. Per germline, CDR1 KGHDR and CDR2 SFDVKD. Trimming shortened V by 4 bases and J by 0 bases, and 15 bases separated the two germline ends. The CDR3 region is CATSDAIWSYSGNTIYF. CDR3 in DNA: TGTGCCACCAGTGACGCTATCTGGTCGTACTCTGGAAACACCATATATTTT.

This clone was observed a few times. V is TRBV18 and J is TRBJ2-2; 7 bases map to TRBD1. In germline, CDR1 is KGHSH, CDR2 LQKENI. The CDR3 loop spans 15 amino acids. V shed 5 bases and J 5 bases; nucleotides not matched to a gene: 8. CDR3 in amino acids: CASSSGQTLTGELFF. The CDR3 DNA follows: TGTGCCAGCTCATCGGGACAGACACTTACCGGGGAGCTGTTTTTT.

The chain is built from TRBV6-5 and TRBJ1-1; D gene unclear. Germline lookup yields CDR1 MNHEY and CDR2 SVGAGI. There are 12 residues in the CDR3. The V and J ends lost 2 bases and 3 bases respectively, with 4 bases between them. CDR3 sequence: CASSYGDTEAFF. Here the CDR3 DNA reads TGTGCCAGCAGTTACGGGGACACTGAAGCTTTCTTT.

The J gene is TRBJ1-5, the V gene TRBV19; tentative D call: TRBD1 (5 bases). Per germline, CDR1 LNHDA and CDR2 SQIVND (reference sequence). Trimming took off 1 base at V and 6 bases at J, with 19 bases between the two ends. The CDR3 has 17 amino acids. CDR3 amino acids: CASSIAAGDLRAQPQHF. In DNA form, the CDR3 reads TGTGCCAGTAGTATAGCAGCCGGGGACCTCAGGGCTCAGCCCCAGCATTTT.